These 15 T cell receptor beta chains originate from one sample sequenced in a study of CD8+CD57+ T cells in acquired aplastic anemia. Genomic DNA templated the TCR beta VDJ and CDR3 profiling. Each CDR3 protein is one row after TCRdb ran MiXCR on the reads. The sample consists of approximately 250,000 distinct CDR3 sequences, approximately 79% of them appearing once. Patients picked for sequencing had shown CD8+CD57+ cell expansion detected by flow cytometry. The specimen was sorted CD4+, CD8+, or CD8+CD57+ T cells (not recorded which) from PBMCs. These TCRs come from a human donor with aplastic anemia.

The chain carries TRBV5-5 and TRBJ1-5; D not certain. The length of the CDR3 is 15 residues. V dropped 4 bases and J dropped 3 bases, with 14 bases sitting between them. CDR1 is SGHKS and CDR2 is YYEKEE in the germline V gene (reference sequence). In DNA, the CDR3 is TGTGCCAGCAGCCAGGTCTTGAAGGCCAATCAGCCCCAGCATTTT. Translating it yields CASSQVLKANQPQHF.

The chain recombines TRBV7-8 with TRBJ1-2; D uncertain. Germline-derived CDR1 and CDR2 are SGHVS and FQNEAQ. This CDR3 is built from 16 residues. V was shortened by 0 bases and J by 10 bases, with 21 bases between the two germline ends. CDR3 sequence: CASSLARGRDVQYYTF. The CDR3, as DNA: TGTGCCAGCAGCTTAGCGAGAGGTCGCGACGTGCAGTACTACACCTTC.

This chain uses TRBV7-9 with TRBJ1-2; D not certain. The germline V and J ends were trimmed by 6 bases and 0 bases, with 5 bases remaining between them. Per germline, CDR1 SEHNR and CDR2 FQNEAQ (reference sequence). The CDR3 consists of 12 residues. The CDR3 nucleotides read TGTGCCAGCAGTCCAGCTAACTATGGCTACACCTTC. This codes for CASSPANYGYTF.

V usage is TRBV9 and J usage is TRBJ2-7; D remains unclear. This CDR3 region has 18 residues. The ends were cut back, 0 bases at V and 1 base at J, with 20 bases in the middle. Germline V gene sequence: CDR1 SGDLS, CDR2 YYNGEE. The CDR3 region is CASSVGSDAQYFSYEQYV. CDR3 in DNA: TGTGCCAGCAGCGTAGGGTCGGATGCGCAGTATTTTTCCTACGAGCAGTACGTC.

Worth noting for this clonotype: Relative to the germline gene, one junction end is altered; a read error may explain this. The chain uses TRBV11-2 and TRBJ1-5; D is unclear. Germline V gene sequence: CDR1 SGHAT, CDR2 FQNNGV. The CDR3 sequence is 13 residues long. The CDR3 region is CASSFIVFEPQHF. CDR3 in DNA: TGCGCCAGCAGCTTTATCGTATTTGAGCCCCAGCATTTT.

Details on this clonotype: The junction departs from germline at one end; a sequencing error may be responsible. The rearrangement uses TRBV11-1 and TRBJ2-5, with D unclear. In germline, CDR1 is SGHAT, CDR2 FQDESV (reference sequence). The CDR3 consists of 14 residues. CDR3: CATSLDRAQETQYF. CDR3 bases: TGTGCCACCAGCTTAGACCGCGCACAAGAGACCCAGTACTTC.

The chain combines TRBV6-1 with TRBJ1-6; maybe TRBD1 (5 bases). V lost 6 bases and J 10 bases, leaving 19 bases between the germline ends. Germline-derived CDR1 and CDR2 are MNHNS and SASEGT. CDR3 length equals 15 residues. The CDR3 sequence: CASSATGRGGSPLHF. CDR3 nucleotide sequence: TGTGCCAGCAGCGCGACGGGTAGGGGTGGGTCACCCCTCCACTTT.

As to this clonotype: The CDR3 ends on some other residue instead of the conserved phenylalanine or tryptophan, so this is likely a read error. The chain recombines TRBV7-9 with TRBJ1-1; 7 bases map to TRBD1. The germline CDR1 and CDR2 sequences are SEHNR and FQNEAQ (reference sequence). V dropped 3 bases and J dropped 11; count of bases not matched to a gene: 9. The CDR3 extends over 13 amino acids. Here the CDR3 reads CASSFVTGDEAFL. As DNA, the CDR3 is TGTGCCAGCAGCTTCGTTACAGGGGATGAGGCTTTCTTA.

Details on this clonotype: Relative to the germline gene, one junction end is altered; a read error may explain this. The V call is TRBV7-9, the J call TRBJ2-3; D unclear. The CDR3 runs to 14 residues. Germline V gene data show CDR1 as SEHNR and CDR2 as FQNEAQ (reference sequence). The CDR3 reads CASSLVRGPHTHCF. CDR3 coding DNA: TGTGCCAGCAGCTTAGTGCGAGGTCCGCATACGCATTGTTTT.

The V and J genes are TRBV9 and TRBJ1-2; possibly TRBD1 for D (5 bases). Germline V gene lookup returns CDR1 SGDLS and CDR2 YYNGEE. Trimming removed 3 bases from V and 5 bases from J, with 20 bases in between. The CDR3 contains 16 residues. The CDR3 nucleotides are TGTGCCAGCAGCGGGGGGAGGGACGAGGGCGGATATGGCTACACCTTC. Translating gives CASSGGRDEGGYGYTF.

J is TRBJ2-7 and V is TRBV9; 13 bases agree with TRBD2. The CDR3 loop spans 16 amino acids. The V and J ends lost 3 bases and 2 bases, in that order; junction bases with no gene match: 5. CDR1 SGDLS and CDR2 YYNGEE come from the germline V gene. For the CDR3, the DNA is TGTGCCAGCAGCGCGACTAGCGGGGGGCGGACCTACGAGCAGTACTTC. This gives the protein CASSATSGGRTYEQYF.

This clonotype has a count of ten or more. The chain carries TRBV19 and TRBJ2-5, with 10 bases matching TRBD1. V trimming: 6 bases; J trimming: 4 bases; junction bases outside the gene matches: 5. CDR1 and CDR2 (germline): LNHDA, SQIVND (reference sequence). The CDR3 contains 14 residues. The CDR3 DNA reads TGTGCCAGTAGGACAGGGGGCTCGGTAGAGACCCAGTACTTC. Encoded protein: CASRTGGSVETQYF.

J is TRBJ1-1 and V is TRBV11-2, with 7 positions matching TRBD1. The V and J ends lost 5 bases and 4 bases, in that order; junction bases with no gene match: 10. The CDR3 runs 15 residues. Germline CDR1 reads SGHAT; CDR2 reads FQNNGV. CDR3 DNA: TGTGCCAGCAGCCCCCGGGACAGCTGCGGCACTGAAGCTTTCTTT. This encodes CASSPRDSCGTEAFF.

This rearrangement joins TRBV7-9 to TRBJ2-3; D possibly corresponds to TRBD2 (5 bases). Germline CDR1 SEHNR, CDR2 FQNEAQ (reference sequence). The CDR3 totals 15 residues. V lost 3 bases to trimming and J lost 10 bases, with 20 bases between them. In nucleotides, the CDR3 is TGTGCCAGCAGCTTTCATAGCAGCGGAGGAGACGCGCAGTATTTT. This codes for CASSFHSSGGDAQYF.

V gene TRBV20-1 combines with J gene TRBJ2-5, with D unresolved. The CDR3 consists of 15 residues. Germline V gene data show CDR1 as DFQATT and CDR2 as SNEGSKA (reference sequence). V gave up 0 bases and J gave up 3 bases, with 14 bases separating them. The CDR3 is CSAREQTPTKETQYF. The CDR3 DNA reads TGCAGTGCTAGAGAACAGACTCCTACCAAAGAGACCCAGTACTTC.